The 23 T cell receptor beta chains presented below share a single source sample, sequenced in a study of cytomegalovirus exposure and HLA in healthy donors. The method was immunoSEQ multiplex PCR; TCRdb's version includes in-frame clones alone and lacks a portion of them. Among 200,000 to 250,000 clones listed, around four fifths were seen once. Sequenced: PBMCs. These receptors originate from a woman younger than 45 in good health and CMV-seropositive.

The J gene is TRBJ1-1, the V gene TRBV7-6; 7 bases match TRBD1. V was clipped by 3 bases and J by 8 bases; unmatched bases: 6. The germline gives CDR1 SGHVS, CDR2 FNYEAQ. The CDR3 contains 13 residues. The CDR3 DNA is TGTGCCAGCAGCTTTAATAAGGGGGCGGAAGCTTTCTTT. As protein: CASSFNKGAEAFF.

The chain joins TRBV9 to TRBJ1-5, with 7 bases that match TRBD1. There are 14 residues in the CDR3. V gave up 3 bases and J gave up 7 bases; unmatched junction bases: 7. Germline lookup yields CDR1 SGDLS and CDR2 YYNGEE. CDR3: CASSGGTVEQPQHF. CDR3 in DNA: TGTGCCAGCAGCGGCGGGACAGTGGAGCAGCCCCAGCATTTT.

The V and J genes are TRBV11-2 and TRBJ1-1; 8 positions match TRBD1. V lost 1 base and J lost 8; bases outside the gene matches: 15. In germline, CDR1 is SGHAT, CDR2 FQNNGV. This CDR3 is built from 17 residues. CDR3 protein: CASSLVIEDRVGQEAFF. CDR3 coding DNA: TGTGCCAGCAGCTTAGTCATTGAGGACAGGGTGGGTCAAGAAGCTTTCTTT.

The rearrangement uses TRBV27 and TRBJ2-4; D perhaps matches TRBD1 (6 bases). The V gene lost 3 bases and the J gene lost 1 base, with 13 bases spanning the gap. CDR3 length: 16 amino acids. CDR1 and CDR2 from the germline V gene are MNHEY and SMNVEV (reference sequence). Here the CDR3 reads CASSFQYRAAKNIQYF. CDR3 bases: TGTGCCAGCAGTTTTCAGTACAGGGCGGCCAAAAACATTCAGTACTTC.

CDR3 nucleotide sequence: TGTGCCAGCAGCCCCCGTAGTGATACGCAGTATTTT. Protein: CASSPRSDTQYF. The chain recombines TRBV7-9 with TRBJ2-3; D uncertain. CDR1 SEHNR and CDR2 FQNEAQ come from the germline V gene (reference sequence). The CDR3 contains 12 residues. With 5 bases removed from V and 6 bases from J, the gap between germline ends came to 9 bases.

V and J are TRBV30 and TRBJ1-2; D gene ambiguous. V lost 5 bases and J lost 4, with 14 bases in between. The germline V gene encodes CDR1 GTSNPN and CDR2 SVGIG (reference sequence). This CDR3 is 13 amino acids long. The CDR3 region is CAWDTVASYGYTF. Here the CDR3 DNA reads TGTGCCTGGGACACCGTCGCCTCCTATGGCTACACCTTC.

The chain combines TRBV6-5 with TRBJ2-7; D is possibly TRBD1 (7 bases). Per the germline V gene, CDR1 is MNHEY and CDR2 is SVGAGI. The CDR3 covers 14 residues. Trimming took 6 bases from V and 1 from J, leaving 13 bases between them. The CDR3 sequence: CASSRQGGSYEQYF. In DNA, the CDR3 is TGTGCCAGCAGCCGGCAGGGGGGTTCCTACGAGCAGTACTTC.

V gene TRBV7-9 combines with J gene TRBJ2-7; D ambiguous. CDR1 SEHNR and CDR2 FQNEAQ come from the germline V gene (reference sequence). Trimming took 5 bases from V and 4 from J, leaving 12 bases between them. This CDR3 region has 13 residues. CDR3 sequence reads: CASSQAADYEQYF. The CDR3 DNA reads TGTGCCAGCAGCCAGGCGGCGGATTACGAGCAGTACTTC.

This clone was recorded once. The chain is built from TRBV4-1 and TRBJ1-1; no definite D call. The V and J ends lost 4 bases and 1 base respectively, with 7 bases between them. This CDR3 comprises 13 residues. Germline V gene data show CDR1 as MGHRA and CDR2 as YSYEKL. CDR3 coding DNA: TGCGCCAGCAGCCCCGCAGGGAACACTGAAGCTTTCTTT. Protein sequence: CASSPAGNTEAFF.

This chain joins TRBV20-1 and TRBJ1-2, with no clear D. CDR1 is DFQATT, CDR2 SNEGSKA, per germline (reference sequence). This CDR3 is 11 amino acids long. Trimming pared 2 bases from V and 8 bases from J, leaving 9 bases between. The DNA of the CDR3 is TGCAGTGCTAGATCGTTAAGGGGCTACACCTTC. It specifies CSARSLRGYTF.

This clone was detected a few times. The CDR3 loop is CASSPTWASGAYEQYF. CDR3 bases: TGTGCCAGCTCACCGACCTGGGCTAGCGGGGCCTACGAGCAGTACTTC. This rearrangement joins TRBV18 to TRBJ2-7; 9 bases match TRBD2. Looked up from germline, CDR1 is KGHSH and CDR2 is LQKENI. The CDR3 is 16 residues long. Trimming took 3 bases from V and 2 from J; bases not matched to a gene: 8.

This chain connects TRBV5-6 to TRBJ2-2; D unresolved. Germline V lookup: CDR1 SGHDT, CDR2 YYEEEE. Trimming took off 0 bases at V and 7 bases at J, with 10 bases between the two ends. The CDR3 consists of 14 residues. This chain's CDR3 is CASSLGPSGGELFF. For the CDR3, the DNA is TGTGCCAGCAGCTTGGGCCCTTCGGGCGGGGAGCTGTTTTTT.

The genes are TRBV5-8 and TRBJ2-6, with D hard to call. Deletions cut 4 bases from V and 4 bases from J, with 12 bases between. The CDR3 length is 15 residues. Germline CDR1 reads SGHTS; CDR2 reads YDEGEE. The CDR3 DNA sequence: TGTGCCAGCAGCACTTATCCTCCCGGGGCCAACGTCCTGACTTTC. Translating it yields CASSTYPPGANVLTF. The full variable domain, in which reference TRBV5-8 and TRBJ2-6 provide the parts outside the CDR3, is EAGVTQSPTHLIKTRGQQATLRCSPISGHTSVYWYQQALGLGLQFLLWYDEGEERNRGNFPPRFSGRQFPNYSSELNVNALELEDSALYLCASSTYPPGANVLTFGAGSRLTVL.

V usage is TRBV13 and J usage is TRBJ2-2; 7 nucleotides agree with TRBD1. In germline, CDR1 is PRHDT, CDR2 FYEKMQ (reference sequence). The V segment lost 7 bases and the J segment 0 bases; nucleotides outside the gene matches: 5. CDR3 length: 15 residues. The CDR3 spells CASNGDSPNTGELFF. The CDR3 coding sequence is TGTGCCAGCAACGGGGACAGCCCGAACACCGGGGAGCTGTTTTTT.

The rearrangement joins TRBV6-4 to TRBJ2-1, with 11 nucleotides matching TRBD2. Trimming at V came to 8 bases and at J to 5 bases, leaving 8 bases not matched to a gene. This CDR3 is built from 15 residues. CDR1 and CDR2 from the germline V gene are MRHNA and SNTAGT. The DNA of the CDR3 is TGTGCCAGCGGTACTAGCGGGAGCAGTCACAATGAGCAGTTCTTC. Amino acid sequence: CASGTSGSSHNEQFF.

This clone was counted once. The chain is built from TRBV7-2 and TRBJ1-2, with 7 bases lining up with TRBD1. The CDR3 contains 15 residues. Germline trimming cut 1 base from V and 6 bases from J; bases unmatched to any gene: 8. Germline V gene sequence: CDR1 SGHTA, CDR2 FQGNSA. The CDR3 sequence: CASSLGSGQINGYTF. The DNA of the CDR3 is TGTGCCAGCAGCTTAGGATCGGGACAGATTAATGGCTACACCTTC. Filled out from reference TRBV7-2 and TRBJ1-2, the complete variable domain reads GAGVSQSPSNKVTEKGKDVELRCDPISGHTALYWYRQSLGQGLEFLIYFQGNSAPDKSGLPSDRFSAERTGGSVSTLTIQRTQQEDSAVYLCASSLGSGQINGYTFGSGTRLTVV.

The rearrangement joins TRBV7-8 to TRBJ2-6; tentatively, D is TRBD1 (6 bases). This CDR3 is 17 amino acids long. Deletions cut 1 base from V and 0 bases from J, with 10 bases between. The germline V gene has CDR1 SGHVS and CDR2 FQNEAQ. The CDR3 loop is CASSLGGQSSGANVLTF. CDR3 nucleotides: TGTGCCAGCAGCTTAGGTGGACAGTCCTCTGGGGCCAACGTCCTGACTTTC.

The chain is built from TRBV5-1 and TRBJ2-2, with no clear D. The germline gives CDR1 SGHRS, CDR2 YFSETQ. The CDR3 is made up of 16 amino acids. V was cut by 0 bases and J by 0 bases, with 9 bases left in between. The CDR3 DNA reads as TGCGCCAGCAGCTTGGAAACAGTAGCGAACACCGGGGAGCTGTTTTTT. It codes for CASSLETVANTGELFF. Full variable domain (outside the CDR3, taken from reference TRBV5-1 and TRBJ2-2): KAGVTQTPRYLIKTRGQQVTLSCSPISGHRSVSWYQQTPGQGLQFLFEYFSETQRNKGNFPGRFSGRQFSNSRSEMNVSTLELGDSALYLCASSLETVANTGELFFGEGSRLTVL.

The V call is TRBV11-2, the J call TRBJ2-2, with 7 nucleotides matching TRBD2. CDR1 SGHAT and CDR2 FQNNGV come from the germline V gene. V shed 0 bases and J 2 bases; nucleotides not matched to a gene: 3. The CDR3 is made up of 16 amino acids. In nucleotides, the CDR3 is TGTGCCAGCAGCTTAGATAGAGCGGGAAACACCGGGGAGCTGTTTTTT. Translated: CASSLDRAGNTGELFF.

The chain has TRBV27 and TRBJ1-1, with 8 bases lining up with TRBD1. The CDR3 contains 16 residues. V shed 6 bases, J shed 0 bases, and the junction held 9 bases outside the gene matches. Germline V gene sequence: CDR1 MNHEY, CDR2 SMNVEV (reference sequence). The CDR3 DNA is TGTGCCAGCAGCCCCGGGACAGGACTTATGAACACTGAAGCTTTCTTT. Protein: CASSPGTGLMNTEAFF.

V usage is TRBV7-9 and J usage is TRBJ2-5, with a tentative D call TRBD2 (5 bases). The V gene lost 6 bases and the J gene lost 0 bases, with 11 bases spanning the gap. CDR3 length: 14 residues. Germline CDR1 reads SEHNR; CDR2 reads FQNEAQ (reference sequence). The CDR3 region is CASSLRRDQETQYF. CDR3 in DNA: TGTGCCAGCAGTCTTCGGCGGGACCAAGAGACCCAGTACTTC.

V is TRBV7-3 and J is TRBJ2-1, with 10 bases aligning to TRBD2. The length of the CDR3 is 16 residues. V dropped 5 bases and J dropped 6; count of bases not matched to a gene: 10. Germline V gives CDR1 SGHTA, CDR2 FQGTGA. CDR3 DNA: TGTGCCAGCAGCCCGACCCTAGCGGGGGCGAGCAATGAGCAGTTCTTC. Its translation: CASSPTLAGASNEQFF.

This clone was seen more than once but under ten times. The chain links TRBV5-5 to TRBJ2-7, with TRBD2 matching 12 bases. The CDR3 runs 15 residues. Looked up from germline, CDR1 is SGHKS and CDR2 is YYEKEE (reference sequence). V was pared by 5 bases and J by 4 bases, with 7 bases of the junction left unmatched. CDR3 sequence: CASSRLAGERYEQYF. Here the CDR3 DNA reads TGTGCCAGCAGTCGACTAGCGGGAGAGAGGTACGAGCAGTACTTC. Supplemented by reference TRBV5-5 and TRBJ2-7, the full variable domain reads DAGVTQSPTHLIKTRGQQVTLRCSPISGHKSVSWYQQVLGQGPQFIFQYYEKEERGRGNFPDRFSARQFPNYSSELNVNALLLGDSALYLCASSRLAGERYEQYFGPGTRLTVT.